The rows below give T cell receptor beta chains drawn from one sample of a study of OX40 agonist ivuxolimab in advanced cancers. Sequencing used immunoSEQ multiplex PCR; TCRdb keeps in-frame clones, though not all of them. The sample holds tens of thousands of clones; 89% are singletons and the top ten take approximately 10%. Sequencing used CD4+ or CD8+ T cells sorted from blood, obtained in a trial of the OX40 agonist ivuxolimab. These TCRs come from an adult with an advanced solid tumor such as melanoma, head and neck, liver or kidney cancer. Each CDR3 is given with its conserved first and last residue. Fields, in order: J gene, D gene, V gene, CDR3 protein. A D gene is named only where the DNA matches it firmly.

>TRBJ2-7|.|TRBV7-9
CASSLDWNSYEQYF
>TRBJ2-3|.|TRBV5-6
CASSPDALLVWDTQYF
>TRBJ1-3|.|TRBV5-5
CASSLGGGGNTIYF
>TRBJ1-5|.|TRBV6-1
CASSQDSLVNQPQHF
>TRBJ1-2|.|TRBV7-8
CASSLYWGTNYGYTF
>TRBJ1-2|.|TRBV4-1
CASSQDQEGGYGYTF
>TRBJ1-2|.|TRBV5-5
CASSRGGDYGYTF
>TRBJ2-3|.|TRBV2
CATRTEGNTQYF
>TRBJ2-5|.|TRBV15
CATSRGFGETQYF
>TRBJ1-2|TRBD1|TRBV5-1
CASSGRDRGDYGYTF
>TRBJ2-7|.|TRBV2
CASRWQGYEQYF
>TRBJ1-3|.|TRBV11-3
CASSLDPGFSGNTIYF
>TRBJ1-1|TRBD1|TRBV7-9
CASSLQGWETEAFF
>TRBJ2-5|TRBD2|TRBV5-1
CASTSGRGQETQYF
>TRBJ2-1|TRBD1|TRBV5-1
CASSPQGGPGHNEQFF
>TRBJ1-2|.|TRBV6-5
CASKRRNYGYTF
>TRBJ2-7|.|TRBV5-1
CASSLGVYEQYF
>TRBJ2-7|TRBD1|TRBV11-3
CASSLDLDRSREQYF
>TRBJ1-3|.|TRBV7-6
CASSPGAHGNTIYF
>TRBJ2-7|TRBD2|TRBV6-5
CASSIAGGSYEQYF
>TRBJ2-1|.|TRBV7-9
CASSLDYRGTTNSEQFF
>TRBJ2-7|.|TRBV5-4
CASSFGWEREQYF
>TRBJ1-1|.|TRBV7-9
CASSLFGAREEAFF
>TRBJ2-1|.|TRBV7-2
CASSSRPPGYNEQFF
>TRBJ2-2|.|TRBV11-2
CASSSLRSGPGELFF
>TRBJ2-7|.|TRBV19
CASSIQQGWYEQYF
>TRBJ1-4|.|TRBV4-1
CASSQPGATNEKLFF
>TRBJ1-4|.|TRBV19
CASKDRDTYEKLFF
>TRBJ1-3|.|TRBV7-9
CASTASGSGNTIYF
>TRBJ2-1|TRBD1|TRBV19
CASSIGQARDEQFF
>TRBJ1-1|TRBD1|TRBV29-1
CSVARRQGASLNTEAFF
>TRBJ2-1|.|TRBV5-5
CASSLDLAEFSYNEQFF
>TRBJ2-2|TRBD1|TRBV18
CASSDRAFTGELFF
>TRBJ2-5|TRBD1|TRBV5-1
CASSLGRGREETQYF
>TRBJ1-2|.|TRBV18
CASSPLNLANYGYTF
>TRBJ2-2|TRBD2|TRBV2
CASSKLTSGRARTGELFF
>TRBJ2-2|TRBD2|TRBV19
CASSLWTSGDTGELFF
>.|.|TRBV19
CASSEGLPSYEQYF
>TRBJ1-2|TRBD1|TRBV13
CASSLDRGRSVYGYTF
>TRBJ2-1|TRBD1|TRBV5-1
CASNKGQGAYEQFF
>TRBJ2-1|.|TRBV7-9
CASSLAGGPRGQFF
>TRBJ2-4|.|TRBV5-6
CASSFIGDIQYF